Listed below are T cell receptor beta chains from one sample, sequenced in a study of cytomegalovirus exposure and HLA in healthy donors. Libraries were prepared by immunoSEQ multiplex PCR; TCRdb keeps only in-frame clonotypes and omits some of them. The sample shows under 70,000 clones, roughly 65% of them seen only once. Sequenced input: PBMCs. Every receptor here comes from a woman under 40 in good health and CMV-seronegative. The CDR3 runs from the conserved cysteine through the conserved F or W. The D gene is left open where the match is weak. Where a row states a size, it is once, few, many or the class of an expanded clone; other rows omit it.

CDR3 | DNA | V | size | D | J
CASSFWDRVHEQYF | TGTGCCAGCAGTTTTTGGGACAGGGTCCACGAGCAGTACTTC | TRBV27 | - | TRBD1 | TRBJ2-7
CASSFRTSHPTGELFF | TGTGCCAGCAGCTTTCGGACTAGCCACCCTACCGGGGAGCTGTTTTTT | TRBV7-2 | - | TRBD2 | TRBJ2-2
CASSRTIKRTEAFF | TGTGCCAGTAGTAGGACAATCAAGAGGACTGAAGCTTTCTTT | TRBV19 | - | - | TRBJ1-1
CAWTVGNTIYF | TGTGCCTGGACCGTCGGGAACACCATATATTTT | TRBV30 | - | - | TRBJ1-3
CASSPQANNYGYTF | TGTGCCAGCTCACCTCAGGCAAACAACTATGGCTACACCTTC | TRBV18 | - | - | TRBJ1-2
CAWESGQGLYEQYF | TGTGCCTGGGAATCCGGCCAGGGGCTCTACGAGCAGTACTTC | TRBV30 | - | - | TRBJ2-7
CASSFTSGGTSTDTQYF | TGTGCTAGCAGCTTCACCAGCGGGGGGACGAGCACAGATACGCAGTATTTT | TRBV11-2 | - | TRBD2 | TRBJ2-3
CASSSPTGAVTGELFF | TGTGCCAGCAGCTCCCCAACTGGAGCCGTCACCGGGGAGCTGTTTTTT | TRBV5-6 | - | - | TRBJ2-2
CASSFRGANYGYTF | TGTGCCAGCAGCTTCAGGGGGGCTAACTATGGCTACACCTTC | TRBV7-8 | - | TRBD1 | TRBJ1-2
CASSFRRSNQPQHF | TGTGCCAGCAGTTTCAGGAGGAGCAATCAGCCCCAGCATTTT | TRBV6-5 | - | - | TRBJ1-5
CASSLDRASPLHF | TGTGCCAGCAGCTTGGACAGGGCTTCACCCCTCCACTTT | TRBV11-2 | - | TRBD1 | TRBJ1-6
CAIRGQDKGGTEAFF | TGTGCCATCAGGGGGCAGGACAAAGGGGGCACTGAAGCTTTCTTT | TRBV10-3 | - | - | TRBJ1-1
CATSRDSRTHPRETQYF | TGTGCCACCAGCAGAGATTCCAGGACACATCCTAGGGAGACCCAGTACTTC | TRBV15 | - | - | TRBJ2-5
CASSQATRYEQYF | TGCGCCAGCAGCCAGGCAACAAGATACGAGCAGTACTTC | TRBV7-2 | - | - | TRBJ2-7
CASLVVGGTEAFF | TGTGCCAGCCTCGTGGTCGGGGGCACTGAAGCTTTCTTT | TRBV6-1 | - | - | TRBJ1-1
CASSFQQGAGLVWGEQYF | TGCGCCAGCAGCTTTCAACAGGGTGCTGGGTTAGTCTGGGGCGAGCAGTACTTC | TRBV5-1 | few | - | TRBJ2-7
CASSYREGDTQYF | TGTGCCAGCTCATACAGGGAAGGAGATACGCAGTATTTT | TRBV18 | - | - | TRBJ2-3
CASSPLDRVTYEQYF | TGCGCCAGCAGTCCTCTAGACAGGGTTACCTACGAGCAGTACTTC | TRBV23-1 | - | TRBD1 | TRBJ2-7
CASSSPGGTGGANVLTF | TGTGCCAGCAGCTCCCCAGGGGGCACGGGCGGGGCCAACGTCCTGACTTTC | TRBV9 | once | TRBD1 | TRBJ2-6
CASAGQGGQPQHF | TGTGCCTCAGCCGGGCAGGGAGGTCAGCCCCAGCATTTT | TRBV6-1 | - | - | TRBJ1-5
CASSIRARDIYEQYF | TGTGCCAGTAGTATAAGGGCAAGGGACATCTACGAGCAGTACTTC | TRBV19 | once | - | TRBJ2-7
CAWRGRGAYGYPF | TGTGCCTGGAGAGGTCGGGGGGCCTATGGCTACCCCTTC | TRBV30 | - | - | TRBJ1-2
CASSYGGGADYEQYF | TGTGCCAGCAGTTACGGCGGGGGGGCGGACTACGAGCAGTACTTC | TRBV6-5 | - | TRBD2 | TRBJ2-7
CASSIGRTYEQYF | TGTGCCAGTAGTATCGGCAGGACCTACGAGCAGTACTTC | TRBV19 | - | - | TRBJ2-7
CSVGRGGNTEAFF | TGCAGCGTTGGAAGGGGCGGGAACACTGAAGCTTTCTTT | TRBV29-1 | - | - | TRBJ1-1
CASSPRLAGGGTDTQYF | TGCGCCAGCAGCCCGCGACTAGCGGGAGGGGGGACAGATACGCAGTATTTT | TRBV5-1 | - | TRBD2 | TRBJ2-3
CATGQFLGSDTQYF | TGTGCCACCGGACAGTTTTTGGGGTCAGATACGCAGTATTTT | TRBV15 | - | - | TRBJ2-3
CASSLRDSYEQYF | TGTGCCAGCAGCTTAAGAGACTCCTACGAGCAGTACTTC | TRBV11-3 | - | - | TRBJ2-7
CASRAGLAGENEQFF | TGTGCCAGCAGGGCCGGACTAGCGGGGGAAAATGAGCAGTTCTTC | TRBV2 | - | TRBD2 | TRBJ2-1
CASSQLTREVLWKHHIF | TGCGCCAGCAGCCAACTAACCCGGGAAGTACTCTGGAAACACCATATATTT | TRBV4-1 | - | - | TRBJ1-3
CASSYTRDTQYF | TGTGCCAGCAGTTATACTAGGGATACGCAGTATTTT | TRBV6-6 | - | - | TRBJ2-3
CASRRDRGGEQYF | TGTGCCAGCAGGCGGGACAGGGGGGGAGAGCAGTACTTC | TRBV5-5 | medium-sized | TRBD1 | TRBJ2-7
CASSKAGQGNYGYTF | TGTGCCAGCAGCAAAGCGGGGCAGGGGAACTATGGCTATACCTTC | TRBV21-1 | - | - | TRBJ1-2
CASSSGQGAWEQYF | TGCGCCAGCAGCTCCGGACAGGGGGCCTGGGAGCAGTACTTC | TRBV5-1 | - | TRBD1 | TRBJ2-7
CAWREGHPNTEAFF | TGTGCCTGGAGAGAGGGACACCCGAACACTGAAGCTTTCTTT | TRBV30 | few | - | TRBJ1-1
CASSLDAGTGSSYEQYF | TGTGCCAGCAGCTTAGATGCCGGGACAGGGAGCTCCTACGAGCAGTACTTC | TRBV11-1 | - | TRBD1 | TRBJ2-7
CASSSPRGGKNTEAFF | TGTGCCAGCAGCTCCCCTCGGGGGGGGAAGAACACTGAAGCTTTCTTT | TRBV7-8 | - | - | TRBJ1-1
CASSSRPPGGNTGELFF | TGCGCCAGCAGCTCACGCCCTCCAGGGGGGAACACCGGGGAGCTGTTTTTT | TRBV5-1 | once | TRBD1 | TRBJ2-2
CASSTSEAFF | TGTGCCAGCAGTACCAGTGAAGCTTTCTTT | TRBV7-9 | - | - | TRBJ1-1
CASSFVDRNYGYTF | TGTGCCAGCAGCTTCGTTGACAGGAACTATGGCTACACCTTC | TRBV5-6 | - | - | TRBJ1-2
CASSELAGVGDTGELFF | TGTGCCAGCAGTGAGCTAGCGGGGGTAGGCGACACCGGGGAGCTGTTTTTT | TRBV6-1 | few | TRBD2 | TRBJ2-2
CASGVGGLAIGEQYF | TGTGCCAGCGGAGTGGGGGGACTAGCGATAGGCGAGCAGTACTTC | TRBV5-5 | - | TRBD2 | TRBJ2-7
CASSEGGGAYTGELFF | TGTGCCAGCAGTGAAGGCGGGGGGGCGTACACCGGGGAGCTGTTTTTT | TRBV2 | - | TRBD2 | TRBJ2-2
CASSMGQGRSYEQYF | TGTGCCAGTAGTATGGGGCAGGGCCGTTCCTACGAGCAGTACTTC | TRBV19 | - | - | TRBJ2-7
CARSLGVQALSSGNTIYF | TGTGCCAGAAGCTTGGGAGTTCAGGCACTGTCCTCTGGAAACACCATATATTTT | TRBV5-3 | few | - | TRBJ1-3
CASSYSRGGNGEQYF | TGTGCCAGCAGTTACTCAAGGGGAGGGAACGGCGAGCAGTACTTC | TRBV6-5 | - | TRBD2 | TRBJ2-7
CSVERVGDRGTNEKLFF | TGCAGCGTTGAAAGAGTAGGGGACAGGGGAACTAATGAAAAACTGTTTTTT | TRBV29-1 | few | TRBD1 | TRBJ1-4
CASSLGTGGGYTF | TGTGCCAGCAGCCTTGGGACAGGGGGCGGCTACACCTTC | TRBV7-3 | - | TRBD1 | TRBJ1-2
CASSATGGSYQETQYF | TGCGCCAGCAGCGCTACAGGGGGCTCGTACCAAGAGACCCAGTACTTC | TRBV5-1 | - | TRBD1 | TRBJ2-5
CASRVQGASYNSPLHF | TGTGCCAGTAGGGTACAGGGGGCGTCCTATAATTCACCCCTCCACTTT | TRBV19 | - | TRBD1 | TRBJ1-6
CASSPRTVGNTIYF | TGTGCCAGTAGTCCCCGGACAGTTGGAAACACCATATATTTT | TRBV19 | - | - | TRBJ1-3
CASSPRDISSYEQYF | TGTGCCAGCAGCCCCAGAGACATTAGCTCCTACGAGCAGTACTTC | TRBV11-3 | - | - | TRBJ2-7
CASSPGFGETQYF | TGTGCCAGCAGCCCAGGGTTCGGGGAGACCCAGTACTTC | TRBV7-9 | few | - | TRBJ2-5
CASSYSGTGADTQYF | TGTGCCAGCAGTTACTCCGGGACAGGGGCAGATACGCAGTATTTT | TRBV6-5 | - | TRBD1 | TRBJ2-3
CAWSVVGEAFF | TGTGCCTGGAGTGTAGTCGGTGAAGCTTTCTTT | TRBV30 | - | - | TRBJ1-1
CASSDGTGHQPQHF | TGCGCCAGCTCGGACGGGACAGGGCATCAGCCCCAGCATTTT | TRBV5-1 | few | TRBD1 | TRBJ1-5
CASSVTGLLPPNTEAFF | TGTGCCAGTAGTGTGACAGGCCTACTTCCGCCAAACACTGAAGCTTTCTTT | TRBV19 | - | - | TRBJ1-1
CASTIQGAGGELFF | TGTGCCAGTACTATCCAGGGGGCCGGCGGGGAGCTGTTTTTT | TRBV19 | - | TRBD1 | TRBJ2-2
CASSWDRGKLFF | TGTGCCAGCAGTTGGGACAGAGGAAAACTGTTTTTT | TRBV6-6 | few | TRBD1 | TRBJ1-4